The 29 T cell receptor beta chains listed next were all sequenced from one sample in a study of T cells in Graves' hyperthyroidism and ophthalmopathy. Researchers amplified the TCR beta CDR3 regions from RNA transcripts. During a first-round RT-PCR of the TCR CDR3, the HTBI primer set was used. TCRdb called the multiplex PCR reads again in MiXCR, with one record for every CDR3 protein. The sample lists more than 650,000 distinct CDR3 sequences, less than 15% occurring once. Specimen: blood. These receptors originate from a young woman with Graves' hyperthyroidism.

This clonotype was observed at least ten times. The chain is built from TRBV28 and TRBJ1-6, with D unresolved. The V gene's germline CDR1 is MDHEN and CDR2 SYDVKM. The CDR3 sequence is 13 residues long. Trimming took 2 bases from V and 10 from J, leaving 9 bases between them. For the CDR3, the DNA is TGTGCCAGCAGTTTAGTGGGGAGCTCACCCCTCCACTTT. Amino acids: CASSLVGSSPLHF.

This clonotype was seen repeatedly, ten times or more. The chain couples TRBV11-2 to TRBJ1-1; no definite D call. CDR1 SGHAT and CDR2 FQNNGV come from the germline V gene. CDR3 length: 12 residues. V dropped 1 base and J dropped 9 bases, with 9 bases sitting between them. The CDR3 here is CASSLVGDQAFF. The CDR3 DNA sequence: TGTGCCAGCAGCTTAGTAGGAGACCAAGCTTTCTTT.

This clonotype was seen ten or more times. The chain is built from TRBV28 and TRBJ1-5, with 8 nucleotides matching TRBD1. Germline V gene lookup returns CDR1 MDHEN and CDR2 SYDVKM. Unmatched junction bases numbered 3, after V lost 3 bases and J lost 5 bases. CDR3 length: 14 residues. The CDR3 DNA sequence: TGTGCCAGCAGTTTGGCAGGGGGCCATCAGCCCCAGCATTTT. Residues: CASSLAGGHQPQHF. The whole variable domain, filled in from reference TRBV28 and TRBJ1-5, reads DVKVTQSSRYLVKRTGEKVFLECVQDMDHENMFWYRQDPGLGLRLIYFSYDVKMKEKGDIPEGYSVSREKKERFSLILESASTNQTSMYLCASSLAGGHQPQHFGDGTRLSIL.

V usage is TRBV6-1 and J usage is TRBJ1-1; D not resolved. Germline V gene lookup returns CDR1 MNHNS and CDR2 SASEGT. Trimming removed 3 bases from V and 8 bases from J, with 10 bases in between. The CDR3 consists of 12 residues. CDR3 coding DNA: TGTGCCAGCAGTGACGATACAAGAGAAGCTTTCTTT. Translating it yields CASSDDTREAFF.

V and J are TRBV7-3 and TRBJ1-6; D gene unclear. Deletions cut 4 bases from V and 9 bases from J, with 16 bases between. Germline CDR1 and CDR2: SGHTA and FQGTGA. There are 15 residues in the CDR3. CDR3 DNA: TGTGCCAGCAGCTCGGCAGGCGTTGGCGGTTCACCCCTCCACTTT. Its protein is CASSSAGVGGSPLHF.

This clonotype has more than one count but fewer than ten. One end of the junction does not line up with germline, which may come from a read error. The V call is TRBV6-5, the J call TRBJ2-3; 7 bases align to TRBD1. This CDR3 region has 16 residues. CDR1 is MNHEY and CDR2 is SVGAGI in the germline V gene. CDR3 DNA: TGTGCCAGCAGTTACTCGTGGACAGGCGACGGGGATACGCAGTGTTTT. It yields the protein CASSYSWTGDGDTQCF.

V gene TRBV3-1 combines with J gene TRBJ2-7; possible D gene TRBD1, 5 bases. This CDR3 has 15 residues. CDR1 is LGHDT, CDR2 YNNKEL, per germline (reference sequence). V lost 5 bases to trimming and J lost 3 bases, with 17 bases between them. CDR3 amino acids: CASSSPFRQGYEQYF. The CDR3 DNA sequence: TGTGCCAGCAGCTCTCCTTTTAGGCAGGGCTACGAGCAGTACTTC.

V gene TRBV4-1 combines with J gene TRBJ2-7; 8 nucleotides agree with TRBD2. Germline loops: CDR1 MGHRA, CDR2 YSYEKL. The CDR3 covers 16 residues. Germline trimming cut 1 base from V and 0 bases from J; bases unmatched to any gene: 5. The CDR3 DNA reads as TGCGCCAGCAGCCAAGTGGTCAGCGGGAGCTCCTACGAGCAGTACTTC. The encoded protein is CASSQVVSGSSYEQYF.

This clonotype occurred a few times. The genes are TRBV12-3 or TRBV12-4 and TRBJ2-1; 7 nucleotides match TRBD2. J gave up 15 bases and V 6 bases, and 11 bases lay outside the gene matches. This CDR3 is built from 12 residues. The CDR3 DNA follows: TGTGCCAGCAGCCAAGGGAGGGCTAGCTGGTTCTTC. Residues: CASSQGRASWFF.

This clonotype was seen repeatedly, ten times or more. The chain recombines TRBV6-1 with TRBJ2-7; the D gene could be TRBD1 or TRBD2 (6 bases each). Germline V gene data show CDR1 as MNHNS and CDR2 as SASEGT. The length of the CDR3 is 15 residues. V was trimmed by 6 bases and J by 3 bases, leaving 18 bases between them. The CDR3 protein is CASRNGRGQSYEQYF. The CDR3 region has the DNA TGTGCCAGCAGGAACGGGAGAGGACAGAGCTACGAGCAGTACTTC.

V usage is TRBV20-1 and J usage is TRBJ2-5, with 14 bases that match TRBD2. Trimming cost V 7 bases and J 5 bases; bases outside gene matches: 6. CDR3 size: 14 residues. Germline V CDR1 and CDR2: DFQATT, SNEGSKA (reference sequence). CDR3 amino acids: CSVPGLAGVETQYF. In nucleotides, the CDR3 is TGCAGTGTCCCGGGACTAGCGGGAGTTGAGACCCAGTACTTC.

This clonotype was seen a few times. The gene calls are TRBV29-1 and TRBJ2-3; TRBD1 might be the D (6 bases). This CDR3 contains 17 residues. The germline V gene has CDR1 SQVTM and CDR2 ANQGSEA. The germline V and J ends were trimmed by 0 bases and 6 bases, with 22 bases remaining between them. Here the CDR3 DNA reads TGCAGCGTTGAAGATTGGGGGCTGGACGTAAATGGGGATACGCAGTATTTT. Translation: CSVEDWGLDVNGDTQYF.

This clonotype was detected a few times. The V gene is TRBV24-1, the J gene TRBJ1-5; the D is unclear. The germline V gene has CDR1 KGHDR and CDR2 SFDVKD. Trimming shortened V by 2 bases and J by 4 bases, and 11 bases separated the two germline ends. This CDR3 has 15 residues. The CDR3 here is CATSDSVQRNQPQHF. Written as DNA, the CDR3 is TGTGCCACCAGTGATTCAGTACAGAGAAATCAGCCCCAGCATTTT.

The table lists this clonotype with many counts. This sequence joins TRBV7-9 and TRBJ2-5; D uncertain. The CDR3 runs 15 residues. Germline-derived CDR1 and CDR2 are SEHNR and FQNEAQ (reference sequence). Trimming cost V 5 bases and J 9 bases, with 22 bases left between them. The CDR3 is CASSGSAGVKTAQYF. The CDR3, as DNA: TGTGCCAGCAGCGGCAGCGCTGGGGTAAAGACGGCCCAGTACTTC.

In this sample, this clonotype turned up a few times. The chain has TRBV28 and TRBJ2-7; D ambiguous. CDR3 length equals 15 residues. The germline CDR1 and CDR2 sequences are MDHEN and SYDVKM. V lost 6 bases, J lost 0 bases, and 15 bases lay in between. CDR3 sequence reads: CASRSRSESSYEQYF. CDR3 nucleotide sequence: TGTGCCAGCAGATCAAGAAGCGAAAGCTCCTACGAGCAGTACTTC.

This clonotype has a count of ten or more. The genes are TRBV11-2 and TRBJ2-1, with a possible D match to TRBD2 (5 bases). V gave up 8 bases and J gave up 0 bases, with 14 bases separating them. CDR3 size: 15 residues. Germline V gives CDR1 SGHAT, CDR2 FQNNGV. The CDR3 loop is CASHPGSSSYNEQFF. CDR3 nucleotide sequence: TGTGCCAGCCATCCGGGGTCCTCCTCCTACAATGAGCAGTTCTTC. The complete variable domain, with remaining parts taken from reference TRBV11-2 and TRBJ2-1, reads EAGVAQSPRYKIIEKRQSVAFWCNPISGHATLYWYQQILGQGPKLLIQFQNNGVVDDSQLPKDRFSAERLKGVDSTLKIQPAKLEDSAVYLCASHPGSSSYNEQFFGPGTRLTVL.

This clonotype was seen only a few times. V gene TRBV16 combines with J gene TRBJ2-2; 7 bases agree with TRBD1. Germline V lookup: CDR1 KGHSY, CDR2 FQNENV. The CDR3 sequence is 15 residues long. V lost 0 bases, J lost 3 bases, and 1 base stayed unmatched. CDR3 sequence reads: CASSQSTGYTGELFF. The CDR3 region has the DNA TGTGCCAGCAGCCAATCGACAGGGTACACCGGGGAGCTGTTTTTT.

This clonotype was detected ten times or more. The rearrangement uses TRBV20-1 and TRBJ2-3; TRBD1 matches 9 bases. Per the germline V gene, CDR1 is DFQATT and CDR2 is SNEGSKA (reference sequence). V was clipped by 5 bases and J by 4 bases; unmatched bases: 13. CDR3 length: 16 amino acids. CDR3 sequence reads: CSARPGTGSRADTQYF. The CDR3 bases are TGCAGTGCTCGCCCCGGGACAGGGAGTAGGGCAGATACGCAGTATTTT.

The rearrangement links TRBV4-1 to TRBJ2-2; 7 bases align to TRBD1. This CDR3 has 14 amino acids. From germline, CDR1 is MGHRA and CDR2 YSYEKL. The trim removed 4 bases at V and 6 bases at J, leaving 5 bases unmatched. CDR3 sequence reads: CASSRQTGPGELFF. Here the CDR3 DNA reads TGCGCCAGCAGCCGCCAGACAGGGCCCGGGGAGCTGTTTTTT.

The chain joins TRBV7-2 to TRBJ1-5; 10 positions match TRBD1. Germline CDR1 SGHTA, CDR2 FQGNSA. This CDR3 spans 16 amino acids. The V segment lost 1 base and the J segment 6 bases; nucleotides outside the gene matches: 6. This CDR3 reads CASSLVGTGEGQPQHF. The CDR3 DNA sequence: TGTGCCAGCAGCTTAGTTGGGACAGGGGAGGGTCAGCCCCAGCATTTT.

This clonotype has a handful of counts. This rearrangement joins TRBV24-1 to TRBJ1-2; D perhaps matches TRBD1 (5 bases). Trimming cost V 3 bases and J 7 bases, with 11 bases left between them. The V gene's germline CDR1 is KGHDR and CDR2 SFDVKD. CDR3 length: 13 residues. CDR3: CATSDQGDGGYTF. For the CDR3, the DNA is TGTGCCACCAGTGATCAGGGCGATGGTGGCTACACCTTC.

The table lists this clonotype with many counts. The chain is built from TRBV2 and TRBJ2-7; possibly TRBD1 or TRBD2 for D (5 bases each). The V end lost 7 bases, the J end lost 0 bases, and 16 bases lay between the germline ends. The CDR3 runs to 15 residues. Germline V gene lookup returns CDR1 SNHLY and CDR2 FYNNEI. The CDR3 is CASTIGTVSSYEQYF. CDR3 DNA sequence: TGTGCCAGCACCATCGGGACGGTAAGCTCCTACGAGCAGTACTTC.

As to this clonotype: Since a much larger clone is just one base distant, this may be a read error. V is TRBV2 and J is TRBJ2-7; 13 bases agree with TRBD2. The CDR3 is made up of 16 amino acids. V was pared by 11 bases and J by 3 bases, with 13 bases of the junction left unmatched. Germline CDR1 SNHLY, CDR2 FYNNEI. The CDR3 DNA is TGTGCCGGCAAGGGCGGACTAGCGGGAGTATACTACGAGCAGTACTTC. It yields the protein CAGKGGLAGVYYEQYF.

This clonotype was seen more than once but under ten times. V is TRBV6-2 or TRBV6-3 and J is TRBJ2-1; 12 bases agree with TRBD2. The junction had 9 bases not matched to a gene; V was cut back by 6 bases and J by 9 bases. The CDR3 length is 15 residues. The V gene's germline CDR1 is MNHEY and CDR2 SVGEGT. In nucleotides, the CDR3 is TGTGCCAGCAGCCTCACTAGCGGGAGGTGGGGTGAGCAGTTCTTC. Protein product: CASSLTSGRWGEQFF.

This clonotype was seen ten or more times. The chain links TRBV24-1 to TRBJ2-2; TRBD1 matches at 8 bases. Germline V gene lookup returns CDR1 KGHDR and CDR2 SFDVKD. Germline trimming cut 0 bases from V and 1 base from J; bases unmatched to any gene: 9. This CDR3 is built from 19 residues. The CDR3 DNA sequence: TGTGCCACCAGTGATTTGCGGTCCCCGGGACAGGAGAACACCGGGGAGCTGTTTTTT. It is translated as CATSDLRSPGQENTGELFF.

This clonotype has at least ten counts. The chain links TRBV6-1 to TRBJ2-7; 8 bases line up with TRBD1. V dropped 5 bases and J dropped 3; count of bases not matched to a gene: 6. The germline V gene has CDR1 MNHNS and CDR2 SASEGT. This CDR3 has 14 residues. DNA for the CDR3: TGTGCCAGCAGTTACGCCGGGACAGGCTACGAGCAGTACTTC. It encodes CASSYAGTGYEQYF.

This clonotype has more than one count but fewer than ten. The rearrangement links TRBV10-3 to TRBJ2-5, with a weak D call TRBD2 (5 bases). Trimming pared 4 bases from V and 4 bases from J, leaving 13 bases between. The CDR3 contains 14 residues. The germline gives CDR1 ENHRY, CDR2 SYGVKD. The DNA for the CDR3 is TGTGCCATCAGTGGAGGAGTGGGGAGAGAGACCCAGTACTTC. Translated, it gives CAISGGVGRETQYF.

V gene TRBV29-1 combines with J gene TRBJ2-3; no definite D call. The CDR3 is 10 amino acids. V shed 3 bases and J shed 6 bases, with 4 bases lying between them. CDR1 is SQVTM, CDR2 ANQGSEA, per germline. The CDR3 nucleotides are TGCAGCGTTGAGCTTGATACGCAGTATTTT. Encoded protein: CSVELDTQYF.

This clonotype was observed a few times. This chain connects TRBV7-9 to TRBJ2-3, with TRBD1 as a possible D gene (5 bases). V lost 4 bases and J 0 bases, leaving 11 bases between the germline ends. The CDR3 has 15 amino acids. The germline V gene encodes CDR1 SEHNR and CDR2 FQNEAQ (reference sequence). This CDR3 is CASSWGYASTDTQYF. In DNA, the CDR3 is TGTGCCAGCAGCTGGGGCTATGCTAGCACAGATACGCAGTATTTT.